These T cell receptor beta chains were read from a single sample in a study of blood T cell repertoires in COVID-19. The method was immunoSEQ multiplex PCR; TCRdb's version includes in-frame clones alone and lacks a portion of them. The sample contains 70,000 to 80,000 clones, about 85% of which appear only once. The sequencing sample was made of peripheral blood. The origin of the receptors is a woman of 80 years or more with active or convalescent COVID-19. The CDR3 runs from the conserved cysteine through the conserved F or W. A D gene is named only where the DNA matches it firmly. Not every row has a clone size; where given, it reads once, few, many or a size class.

DNA,CDR3,J,D,V,size,length
TGTGCCAGCAGCCGGGGGGCTCGGAACACTGAAGCTTTCTTT,CASSRGARNTEAFF,TRBJ1-1,.,TRBV7-6,.,14
TGTGCCAGCAGCTGGACGGACGGGAGCTCTGGAAACACCATATATTTT,CASSWTDGSSGNTIYF,TRBJ1-3,.,TRBV7-2,few,16
TGTGCCTGGAGTGTATTAACAGGGTCCTCACCCCTCCACTTT,CAWSVLTGSSPLHF,TRBJ1-6,.,TRBV30,.,14
TGTGCCAGCAGCTTAGGAGCGGGGGTGGGCACAGATACGCAGTATTTT,CASSLGAGVGTDTQYF,TRBJ2-3,TRBD2,TRBV11-2,.,16
TGTGCCAGCAGCTTAGGGTCGGGGAACACAGATACGCAGTATTTT,CASSLGSGNTDTQYF,TRBJ2-3,.,TRBV7-2,.,15
TGTGCCACCAGTGATACCTCCGCGGGGACCTACGAGCAGTACTTC,CATSDTSAGTYEQYF,TRBJ2-7,.,TRBV24-1,.,15
TGTGCCAGCTCACCCCTCGGACAGGTGGGGAATCAGCCCCAGCATTTT,CASSPLGQVGNQPQHF,TRBJ1-5,TRBD1,TRBV18,.,16
TGTGCCACCAGCCCCGGACAGCGTCGCACAGATACGCAGTATTTT,CATSPGQRRTDTQYF,TRBJ2-3,.,TRBV24-1,.,15
TGCGCCAGCAGCCAAGTTACTAGCGGGGGGGCGGGTTACAATGAGCAGTTCTTC,CASSQVTSGGAGYNEQFF,TRBJ2-1,TRBD2,TRBV4-3,.,18
TGTGCCTGGAGTGTACCCAGCCGACATAGCTCCTACGAGCAGTACTTC,CAWSVPSRHSSYEQYF,TRBJ2-7,.,TRBV30,.,16